This T cell receptor beta chain came from a study of T cell responses to AZD1222 COVID-19 vaccine. The study, taken as a whole, reports: Repertoires were obtained only post-peak T cell response.

Worth noting for this clone: The antigen is unknown.

The CDR3 contains 17 residues. Germline CDR1 and CDR2: SNHLY and FYNNEI. Trimming cost V 3 bases and J 4 bases, with 22 bases left between them. Assay: immunoSEQ multiplex PCR; the TCRdb copy retains only in-frame clones and omits some. The table records roughly 120,000 clones, around 90% of them present only once. This clonotype was obtained from an adult who received the AZD1222 COVID-19 vaccine. The chain is built from TRBV2 and TRBJ2-7; no clear D gene. This material consisted of peripheral blood, taken 28 days after the second AZD1222 dose. The CDR3 reads CASSDASGSRNRYEQYF. CDR3 bases: TGTGCCAGCAGTGATGCGTCAGGTTCCAGGAATAGGTACGAGCAGTACTTC.